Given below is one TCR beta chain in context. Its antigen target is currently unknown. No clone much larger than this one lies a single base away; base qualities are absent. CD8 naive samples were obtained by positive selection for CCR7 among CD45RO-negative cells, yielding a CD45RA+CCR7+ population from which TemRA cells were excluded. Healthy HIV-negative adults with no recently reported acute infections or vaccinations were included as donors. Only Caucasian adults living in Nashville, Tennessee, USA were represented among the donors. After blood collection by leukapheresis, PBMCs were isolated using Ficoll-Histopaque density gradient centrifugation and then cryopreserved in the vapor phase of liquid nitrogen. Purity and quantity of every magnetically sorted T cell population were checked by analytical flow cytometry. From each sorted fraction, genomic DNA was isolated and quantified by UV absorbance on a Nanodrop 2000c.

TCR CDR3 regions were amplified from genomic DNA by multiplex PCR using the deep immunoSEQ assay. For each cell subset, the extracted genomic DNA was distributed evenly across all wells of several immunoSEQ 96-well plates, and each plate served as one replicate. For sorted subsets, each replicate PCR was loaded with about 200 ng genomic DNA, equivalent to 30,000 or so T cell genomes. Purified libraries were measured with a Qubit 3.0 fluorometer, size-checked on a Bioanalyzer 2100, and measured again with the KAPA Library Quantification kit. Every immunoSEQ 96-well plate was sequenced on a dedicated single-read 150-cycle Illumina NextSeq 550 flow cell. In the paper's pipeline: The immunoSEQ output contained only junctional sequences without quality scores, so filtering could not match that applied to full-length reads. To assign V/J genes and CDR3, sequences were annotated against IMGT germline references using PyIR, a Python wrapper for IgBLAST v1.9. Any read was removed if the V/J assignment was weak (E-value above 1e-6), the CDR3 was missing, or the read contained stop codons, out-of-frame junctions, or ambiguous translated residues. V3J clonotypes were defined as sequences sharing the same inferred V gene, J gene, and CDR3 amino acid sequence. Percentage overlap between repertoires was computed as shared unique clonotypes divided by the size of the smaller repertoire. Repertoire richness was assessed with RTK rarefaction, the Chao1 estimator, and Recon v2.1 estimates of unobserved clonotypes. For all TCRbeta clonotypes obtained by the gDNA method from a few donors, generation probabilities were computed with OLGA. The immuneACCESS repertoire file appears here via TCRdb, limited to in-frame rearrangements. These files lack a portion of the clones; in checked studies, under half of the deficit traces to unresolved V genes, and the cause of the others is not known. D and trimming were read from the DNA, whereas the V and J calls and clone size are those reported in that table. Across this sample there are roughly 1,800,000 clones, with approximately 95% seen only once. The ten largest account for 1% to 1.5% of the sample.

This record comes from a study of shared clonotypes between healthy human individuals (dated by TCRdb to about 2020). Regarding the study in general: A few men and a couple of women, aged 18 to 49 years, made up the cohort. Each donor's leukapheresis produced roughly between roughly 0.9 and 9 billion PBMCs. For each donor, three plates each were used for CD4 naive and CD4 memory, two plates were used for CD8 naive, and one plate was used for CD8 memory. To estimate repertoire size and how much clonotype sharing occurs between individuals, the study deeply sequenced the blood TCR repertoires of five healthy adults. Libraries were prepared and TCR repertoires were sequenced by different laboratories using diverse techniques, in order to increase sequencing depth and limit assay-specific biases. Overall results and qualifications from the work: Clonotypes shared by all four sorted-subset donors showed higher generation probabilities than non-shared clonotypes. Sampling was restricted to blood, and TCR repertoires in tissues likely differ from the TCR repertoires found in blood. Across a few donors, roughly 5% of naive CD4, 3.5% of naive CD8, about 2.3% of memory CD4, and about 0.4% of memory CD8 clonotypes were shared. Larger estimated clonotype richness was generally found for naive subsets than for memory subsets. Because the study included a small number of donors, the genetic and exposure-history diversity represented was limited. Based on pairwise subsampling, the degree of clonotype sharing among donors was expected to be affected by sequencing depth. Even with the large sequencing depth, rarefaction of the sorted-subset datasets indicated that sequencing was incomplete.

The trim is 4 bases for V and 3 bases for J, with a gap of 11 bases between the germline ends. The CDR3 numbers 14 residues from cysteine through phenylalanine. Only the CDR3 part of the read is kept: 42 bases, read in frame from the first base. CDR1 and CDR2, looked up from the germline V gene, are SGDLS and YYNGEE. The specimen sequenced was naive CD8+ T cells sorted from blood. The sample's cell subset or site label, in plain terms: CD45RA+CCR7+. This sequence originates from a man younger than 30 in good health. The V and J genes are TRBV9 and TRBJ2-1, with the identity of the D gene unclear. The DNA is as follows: TGTGCCAGCAGCCTTTTGGGGATCTACAATGAGCAGTTCTTC. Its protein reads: CASSLLGIYNEQFF.